One sample yielded the 7 T cell receptor beta chains listed below, sequenced in a study of identical twins. Using its own MiXCR run on the 5' RACE reads, TCRdb lists one record per CDR3 protein. Among around 530,000 distinct CDR3 sequences listed, 12% to 15% were seen once. These data were also reused for a study on yellow fever vaccine responses in identical twins.

Sequenced: CD4+ T cells sorted from blood. These receptors all come from a woman under 30 in good health.

The rearrangement joins TRBV6-4 to TRBJ2-2; D is uncertain. Trimming stripped 4 bases from V and 4 bases from J, with 13 bases between. Germline CDR1 reads MRHNA; CDR2 reads SNTAGT. The CDR3 covers 15 residues. The CDR3 DNA reads TGTGCCAGCAGTGCCACATTGTTAAGCACCGGGGAGCTGTTTTTT. It specifies CASSATLLSTGELFF.

The chain carries TRBV2 and TRBJ1-1; the match to TRBD1 covers 8 bases. Germline assignment: CDR1 SNHLY and CDR2 FYNNEI. The CDR3 is 14 residues long. Losses at the gene ends were 8 bases for V and 0 bases for J; bases not matched to a gene: 5. The CDR3 sequence: CASLPQGVNTEAFF. CDR3 DNA: TGTGCCAGCCTACCACAGGGGGTGAACACTGAAGCTTTCTTT.

This rearrangement joins TRBV15 to TRBJ1-4; D unclear. Looked up from germline, CDR1 is LNHNV and CDR2 is YYDKDF (reference sequence). Trimming removed 1 base at V and 8 bases at J, with 17 bases between. There are 16 residues in the CDR3. CDR3 bases: TGTGCCACCAGCAGAGGACGTGGGGTCTCCGAGGAAAAACTGTTTTTT. Translating it yields CATSRGRGVSEEKLFF. The full variable domain, completed using reference TRBV15 and TRBJ1-4, is DAMVIQNPRYQVTQFGKPVTLSCSQTLNHNVMYWYQQKSSQAPKLLFHYYDKDFNNEADTPDNFQSRRPNTSFCFLDIRSPGLGDTAMYLCATSRGRGVSEEKLFFGSGTQLSVL.

This clonotype was seen only a few times. The chain uses TRBV27 and TRBJ1-5; 7 nucleotides align to TRBD1. Losses at the gene ends were 4 bases for V and 0 bases for J; bases not matched to a gene: 6. Looked up from germline, CDR1 is MNHEY and CDR2 is SMNVEV (reference sequence). The CDR3 has 16 amino acids. The CDR3 region is CASSSTGRASNQPQHF. DNA for the CDR3: TGTGCCAGCAGTTCGACAGGGAGAGCTAGCAATCAGCCCCAGCATTTT.

The rearrangement links TRBV4-1 to TRBJ2-1; D gene unclear. Germline CDR1 and CDR2: MGHRA and YSYEKL. V was trimmed by 1 base and J by 0 bases, leaving 7 bases between them. The CDR3 loop spans 15 amino acids. This CDR3 reads CASSQAISSYNEQFF. The CDR3 DNA sequence: TGCGCCAGCAGCCAAGCGATCAGCTCCTACAATGAGCAGTTCTTC.

The genes are TRBV10-3 and TRBJ1-2; 8 bases match TRBD1. The CDR3 length is 13 residues. Trimming removed 7 bases from V and 6 bases from J; junction bases left unmatched: 7. Per the germline V gene, CDR1 is ENHRY and CDR2 is SYGVKD. CDR3 region: CAITRTGNDGYTF. Here the CDR3 DNA reads TGTGCCATCACTAGGACAGGGAATGATGGCTACACCTTC.

This clonotype showed up just a few times. The chain uses TRBV15 and TRBJ2-3; 9 positions agree with TRBD2. J lost 5 bases, V lost 5 bases, and 17 bases had no gene match. The germline V gene encodes CDR1 LNHNV and CDR2 YYDKDF (reference sequence). This CDR3 contains 18 residues. CDR3 amino acids: CATSEERFAGGQRDTQYF. For the CDR3, the DNA is TGTGCCACCAGCGAAGAGAGGTTTGCGGGGGGGCAGAGAGATACGCAGTATTTT.